This TCR beta chain was recovered during a study of shared clonotypes between healthy human individuals (dated by TCRdb to the early 2020s). Regarding the complete study: The cohort included a few men and a couple of women between 18 and 49 years of age. To increase sequencing depth and limit assay-specific biases, different laboratories used diverse techniques to prepare libraries and sequence TCR repertoires. Per donor, three plates each were used for CD4 naive and CD4 memory, two for CD8 naive, and one for CD8 memory. Each donor's leukapheresis produced roughly between about 0.9 and 9.5 billion PBMCs. To estimate repertoire size and how much clonotype sharing occurs between individuals, the study deeply sequenced the blood TCR repertoires of a handful of healthy adults. General findings and caveats noted by the study authors: Because the study included a small number of donors, the genetic and exposure-history diversity represented was limited. Incomplete sequencing was indicated by rarefaction of sorted-subset datasets, despite the large sequencing depth. Compared with non-shared clonotypes, clonotypes shared by all four sorted-subset donors had higher generation probabilities. When a handful of donors were compared, the shared fraction of clonotypes was about 5% for naive CD4, more than 3% for naive CD8, roughly 2.3% for memory CD4, and about 0.36% for memory CD8. Sampling was restricted to blood, and TCR repertoires in tissues likely differ from the TCR repertoires found in blood. Pairwise subsampling led to the expectation that sequencing depth would affect the degree of clonotype sharing among donors. Naive subsets generally had larger estimated clonotype richness than memory subsets.

Healthy HIV-negative adults with no recently reported acute infections or vaccinations were included as donors. Every donor was a Caucasian adult residing in Nashville, Tennessee, USA. CD4+ T cells were enriched by magnetic negative selection, after which naive cells were positively selected on CD45RA and the negative fraction was taken as the memory subset. Blood was collected by leukapheresis, and PBMCs were isolated by Ficoll-Histopaque density gradient centrifugation and then cryopreserved in liquid nitrogen vapor phase. Analytical flow cytometry was used to check the purity and quantity of each magnetically sorted T cell population. Each sorted fraction had its genomic DNA isolated and then quantified by UV absorbance on a Nanodrop 2000c. Using the deep immunoSEQ assay, multiplex PCR amplified TCR CDR3 regions from genomic DNA. Genomic DNA extracted from each cell subset was distributed evenly over all wells of several immunoSEQ 96-well plates, and each plate served as one replicate. Each replicate PCR for sorted subsets received around 200 ng genomic DNA, equal to about 30,000 T cell genomes. Purified libraries were measured with a Qubit 3.0 fluorometer, size-checked on a Bioanalyzer 2100, and measured again with the KAPA Library Quantification kit. A separate single-read 150-cycle Illumina NextSeq 550 flow cell was used to sequence each immunoSEQ 96-well plate. For the original study's pipeline: The immunoSEQ output contained only junctional sequences without quality scores, so filtering could not match that applied to full-length reads. Sequences were annotated with PyIR, a Python wrapper for IgBLAST v1.9, using IMGT germline references to assign V/J genes and CDR3. Reads were filtered out if the reads had weak V/J assignments (E-value above 1e-6), no CDR3, stop codons, out-of-frame junctions, or ambiguous translated residues. V3J clonotypes were defined by identical inferred V gene, J gene, and CDR3 amino acid sequence. The percentage overlap between two repertoires was calculated by dividing the number of shared unique clonotypes by the size of the smaller repertoire. RTK rarefaction, the Chao1 estimator, and Recon v2.1 estimates of unobserved clonotypes were used to assess repertoire richness. OLGA was used to compute generation probabilities for all TCRbeta clonotypes that the gDNA method yielded from a few donors. TCRdb re-hosts the immuneACCESS table, in-frame sequences only. Its copies lack some clones; in the studies checked, an unresolved V gene accounts for under half of them, and the cause for the rest is not known. Clonal size and the V and J genes are those of that table, whereas D and trimming came from the DNA. The sample table shows roughly 680,000 clones, and 72% are seen once. Approximately 1.8% of the sample is held by the ten biggest clonotypes.

V is pared back by 3 bases and J by 7 bases, with 10 bases lying between the germline termini. Measured from the cysteine to the phenylalanine, the CDR3 is 12 residues long. CDR3 DNA only is kept here, 36 bases in frame from base 1. Per the germline V gene, SGHTA is the CDR1 and FQGNSA is the CDR2. As concerns this clone: Its antigen is not yet known. Per-base quality was not reported, and no clone a single base away is much larger than it.

The rearrangement combines TRBV7-2 with TRBJ2-7; the D gene is unclear. The sequencing input was memory CD4+ T cells sorted from blood. The cell subset or site label here, explained by the study, means: CD45RA-negative fraction. The source is a woman under 40 in good health. The CDR3 has the sequence CASSFDWGEQYF. The nucleotide sequence reads TGTGCCAGCAGCTTCGACTGGGGTGAGCAGTACTTC.